Listed here is a single T cell receptor (beta chain). This specimen comes from a study of CD8 T cells in Susac syndrome. On the study more broadly: Over five sequenced Susac syndrome patients had clinically active disease, while 8 or 9 were in remission.

Germline CDR1 and CDR2: DFQATT and SNEGSKA (reference sequence). This CDR3 comprises 14 residues. V trimming: 6 bases; J trimming: 1 base; junction bases outside the gene matches: 5. With random hexamers, reverse transcription was performed on 0.5 to 1 ug of RNA. One entry per CDR3 protein, called by TCRdb with MiXCR from the immunoSEQ multiplex PCR reads. Of about 180,000 distinct CDR3 sequences listed, around 94% are singletons. The authors sequenced TCR beta from blood CD8+ and CD4+ T cells. TEMRA cells were FACS-enriched, with CD8+ and CD4+ T cells isolated negatively. The chain has TRBV20-1 and TRBJ1-5, with 8 nucleotides matching TRBD1. The source of this sequence is a human donor with Susac syndrome. Sequencing input: CD4+ T cells from PBMCs. The chain's CDR3 is CSATDRESNQPQHF. Written as DNA, the CDR3 is TGCAGTGCCACGGACAGGGAGAGCAATCAGCCCCAGCATTTT.